Detailed here is one T cell receptor (beta chain). Antigen specificity is unknown. Some clones are missing from TCRdb's copy, which holds only in-frame ones; the method was immunoSEQ multiplex PCR. Here the sample spans roughly 260,000 clones, more than 85% being singletons. This sample was taken from a study of T cell responses to AZD1222 COVID-19 vaccine. CDR1 is MDHEN and CDR2 is SYDVKM in the germline V gene. This CDR3 contains 16 residues. V was clipped by 2 bases and J by 1 base, with 12 bases between them. Study findings and constraints: No day 14 peak samples; only post-peak repertoires were characterized.

V usage is TRBV28 and J usage is TRBJ2-4, with D possibly being TRBD2 (7 bases). This clonotype was sampled from an adult in good health. The specimen comprised peripheral blood, sampled on day 0 of AZD1222 vaccination. The CDR3 spells CASSLGGAQAKNIQYF. The CDR3 DNA is TGTGCCAGCAGTTTAGGGGGGGCTCAGGCCAAAAACATTCAGTACTTC.